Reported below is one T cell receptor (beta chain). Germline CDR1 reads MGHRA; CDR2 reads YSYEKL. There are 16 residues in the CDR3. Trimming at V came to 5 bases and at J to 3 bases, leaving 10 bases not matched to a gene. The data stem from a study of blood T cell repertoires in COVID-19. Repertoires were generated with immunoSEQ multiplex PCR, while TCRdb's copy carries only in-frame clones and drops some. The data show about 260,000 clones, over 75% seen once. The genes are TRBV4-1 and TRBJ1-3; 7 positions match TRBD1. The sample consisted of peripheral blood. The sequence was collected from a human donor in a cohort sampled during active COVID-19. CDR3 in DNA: TGCGCCAGCAGCTCCCCGGGACAGACACTTGGAAACACCATATATTTT. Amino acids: CASSSPGQTLGNTIYF.